These 27 T cell receptor beta chains originate from one sample sequenced in a study of blood T cell repertoires in COVID-19. Clones were sequenced by immunoSEQ multiplex PCR, and TCRdb holds only the in-frame ones, with some missing. The table records 60,000 or so clones, 60% to 85% of them present only once. Material: peripheral blood. These receptor sequences come from a human donor in a cohort sampled during active COVID-19.

CDR3 coding DNA: TGTGCCAGCAGGCGGGGGGGCCAGCCCCAGCATTTT. Translated: CASRRGGQPQHF. The V and J genes are TRBV28 and TRBJ1-5; possibly TRBD1 for D (6 bases). Germline lookup yields CDR1 MDHEN and CDR2 SYDVKM. V shed 6 bases and J shed 7 bases, with 10 bases lying between them. CDR3 length: 12 amino acids.

J is TRBJ2-7 and V is TRBV4-3; TRBD2 agrees at 13 bases. J gave up 2 bases and V 0 bases, and 7 bases lay outside the gene matches. The germline gives CDR1 LGHNA, CDR2 YSLEER. CDR3 length: 18 residues. CDR3 nucleotides: TGCGCCAGCAGCCAAGAGTTAGCCGGGACTAGCGGGGCCTACGAGCAGTACTTC. Encoded protein: CASSQELAGTSGAYEQYF.

The J gene is TRBJ2-7, the V gene TRBV10-3; perhaps TRBD1 as D (6 bases). Germline loops: CDR1 ENHRY, CDR2 SYGVKD. With 8 bases removed from V and 3 bases from J, the gap between germline ends came to 20 bases. The CDR3 covers 15 residues. Here the CDR3 DNA reads TGTGCCATCTCCCATTATCAGGCGGACAGCTACGAGCAGTACTTC. Translated, it gives CAISHYQADSYEQYF.

The rearrangement links TRBV4-1 to TRBJ1-2; the match to TRBD1 covers 10 bases. The CDR3 is 13 residues long. V was pared by 5 bases and J by 7 bases, with 4 bases of the junction left unmatched. Per germline, CDR1 MGHRA and CDR2 YSYEKL. The CDR3 loop reads CASSGTGVSGYTF. As DNA, the CDR3 is TGCGCCAGCAGCGGGACAGGGGTCTCTGGCTACACCTTC.

The chain links TRBV27 to TRBJ1-2; D is undetermined. The CDR3 runs 13 residues. Per germline, CDR1 MNHEY and CDR2 SMNVEV (reference sequence). The V and J ends lost 3 bases and 1 base respectively, with 6 bases between them. DNA for the CDR3: TGTGCCAGCAGTTTCGGGAATAACTATGGCTACACCTTC. Translating gives CASSFGNNYGYTF.

The rearrangement uses TRBV7-6 and TRBJ2-7; no clear D gene. The CDR3 totals 14 residues. Germline CDR1 and CDR2: SGHVS and FNYEAQ. The ends were cut back, 4 bases at V and 5 bases at J, with 15 bases in the middle. The CDR3 DNA reads as TGTGCCAGCAGCTCCCGGGTCGAAGGTGACGAGCAGTACTTC. Protein product: CASSSRVEGDEQYF.

The rearrangement joins TRBV21-1 to TRBJ1-1; the table's D gene call, TRBD1, was not cross checked with the DNA. TRBV21-1 corresponds to a pseudogene. This CDR3 region has 16 residues. CDR3 sequence: CASSSRDRVQNTEAFF. The CDR3 DNA follows: TGTGCCAGCAGCTCCCGGGACAGGGTTCAGAACACTGAAGCTTTCTTT.

The V gene is TRBV2, the J gene TRBJ1-2, with 7 bases aligning to TRBD1. The CDR3 is made up of 14 amino acids. Germline V gives CDR1 SNHLY, CDR2 FYNNEI. Trimming removed 4 bases from V and 8 bases from J; junction bases left unmatched: 10. The chain's CDR3 is CASSGSKGALGYTF. In DNA form, the CDR3 reads TGTGCCAGCAGTGGGTCCAAGGGGGCGCTCGGCTACACCTTC.

V gene TRBV5-1 combines with J gene TRBJ2-5, with D possibly TRBD2 on 5 matching bases. V was shortened by 4 bases and J by 4 bases, with 5 bases between the two germline ends. The CDR3 is made up of 11 amino acids. CDR1 and CDR2 from the germline V gene are SGHRS and YFSETQ. CDR3 region: CASSGRETQYF. CDR3 sequence (DNA): TGCGCCAGCAGCGGGAGAGAGACCCAGTACTTC.

This chain connects TRBV11-2 to TRBJ2-7; TRBD2 agrees at 11 bases. CDR3 length: 17 amino acids. J lost 3 bases, V lost 2 bases, and 9 bases had no gene match. The germline CDR1 and CDR2 sequences are SGHAT and FQNNGV. The CDR3 here is CASSLFPLAGGFYEQYF. CDR3 DNA sequence: TGTGCCAGCAGCTTATTCCCCCTAGCGGGGGGCTTCTACGAGCAGTACTTC.

The chain carries TRBV7-8 and TRBJ2-1, with TRBD2 matching over 8 bases. V gave up 4 bases and J gave up 7 bases; unmatched junction bases: 9. Germline loops: CDR1 SGHVS, CDR2 FQNEAQ. This CDR3 is built from 15 residues. This CDR3 is CASSSGTRRLNEQFF. The CDR3 DNA reads as TGTGCCAGCAGCTCGGGGACTAGAAGGTTGAATGAGCAGTTCTTC.

A remark on this clone: At one boundary the junction diverges from the germline segment, which might be a read error. V and J are TRBV28 and TRBJ1-2; TRBD1 aligns across 7 bases. Germline V CDR1 and CDR2: MDHEN, SYDVKM. CDR3 length: 10 residues. CDR3 residues: CASSSGQLSF. Here the CDR3 DNA reads TGTGCCAGCAGTTCGGGACAGTTATCATTC.

This chain uses TRBV28 with TRBJ1-6, with D possibly being TRBD1 (5 bases). Germline V gene sequence: CDR1 MDHEN, CDR2 SYDVKM. This CDR3 comprises 13 residues. V lost 7 bases and J lost 13, with 17 bases in between. CDR3 bases: TGTGCCAGCAAGGAGCGGGGCCCCCCTCCCCTCCACTTT. This codes for CASKERGPPPLHF.

The chain has TRBV2 and TRBJ2-7, with 8 nucleotides matching TRBD1. Germline CDR1 reads SNHLY; CDR2 reads FYNNEI. The J segment lost 4 bases and the V segment lost 8 bases, leaving 10 bases of the junction unmatched. This CDR3 contains 14 residues. The CDR3 sequence: CASLERTGRYEQYF. CDR3 DNA sequence: TGTGCCAGCCTGGAGAGGACAGGGAGGTACGAGCAGTACTTC. The complete variable domain, with remaining parts taken from reference TRBV2 and TRBJ2-7, reads EPEVTQTPSHQVTQMGQEVILRCVPISNHLYFYWYRQILGQKVEFLVSFYNNEISEKSEIFDDQFSVERPDGSNFTLKIRSTKLEDSAMYFCASLERTGRYEQYFGPGTRLTVT.

This clone has more than one count but fewer than ten. The V gene is TRBV11-2, the J gene TRBJ1-6, with unresolved D. Trimming cost V 5 bases and J 0 bases, with 11 bases left between them. Looked up from germline, CDR1 is SGHAT and CDR2 is FQNNGV. The CDR3 extends over 16 amino acids. The CDR3 region has the DNA TGTGCCAGCAGCCCCGGACTTAGCTCCTATAATTCACCCCTCCACTTT. It codes for CASSPGLSSYNSPLHF.

This rearrangement joins TRBV9 to TRBJ1-3; D is ambiguous. The CDR3 runs 16 residues. Germline V gene lookup returns CDR1 SGDLS and CDR2 YYNGEE. Trimming took off 3 bases at V and 4 bases at J, with 17 bases between the two ends. This CDR3 reads CASSALQMGGGNTIYF. The CDR3 coding sequence is TGTGCCAGCAGCGCGCTGCAGATGGGCGGGGGAAACACCATATATTTT.

The chain joins TRBV5-4 to TRBJ2-1; possible D gene TRBD2, 6 bases. CDR3 length: 16 residues. Looked up from germline, CDR1 is SGHNT and CDR2 is YYREEE (reference sequence). V lost 4 bases to trimming and J lost 7 bases, with 21 bases between them. Here the CDR3 DNA reads TGTGCCAGCAGCAAAACCCTAGCGAGAGGTAGGAATGAGCAGTTCTTC. Translated, it gives CASSKTLARGRNEQFF. Looking up the rest from reference TRBV5-4 and TRBJ2-1 gives the full variable domain: ETGVTQSPTHLIKTRGQQVTLRCSSQSGHNTVSWYQQALGQGPQFIFQYYREEENGRGNFPPRFSGLQFPNYSSELNVNALELDDSALYLCASSKTLARGRNEQFFGPGTRLTVL.

The chain couples TRBV19 to TRBJ2-4; the D is unclear. The germline V and J ends were trimmed by 5 bases and 4 bases, with 18 bases remaining between them. This CDR3 has 16 residues. The V gene's germline CDR1 is LNHDA and CDR2 SQIVND (reference sequence). The CDR3 DNA sequence: TGTGCCAGTAGTCCCCGTCGAAATTTCCTAAAAAACATTCAGTACTTC. Protein sequence: CASSPRRNFLKNIQYF.

The rearrangement links TRBV18 to TRBJ1-5, with D unresolved. Germline V lookup: CDR1 KGHSH, CDR2 LQKENI. V lost 6 bases and J 4 bases, leaving 10 bases between the germline ends. This CDR3 has 13 amino acids. CDR3 in amino acids: CASSEGRNQPQHF. The CDR3 bases are TGTGCCAGCTCCGAAGGGAGGAATCAGCCCCAGCATTTT.

This chain uses TRBV25-1 with TRBJ1-1, with 7 nucleotides matching TRBD1. The trim removed 3 bases at V and 2 bases at J, leaving 9 bases unmatched. Germline CDR1 and CDR2: MGHDK and SYGVNS. This CDR3 comprises 16 residues. The CDR3 nucleotides read TGTGCCAGCAGTGACCAGACGACAGGGCGAAACACTGAAGCTTTCTTT. Amino acids: CASSDQTTGRNTEAFF.

The rearrangement joins TRBV3-1 (or the pseudogene TRBV3-2) to TRBJ1-1, with 7 bases lining up with TRBD1. Germline-derived CDR1 and CDR2 are LGHDT and YNNKEL (reference sequence). V lost 1 base, J lost 4 bases, and 12 bases stayed unmatched. This CDR3 is 17 amino acids long. The DNA for the CDR3 is TGTGCCAGCAGCCAAGTCTACAGGGGCTTCAGCGGCACTGAAGCTTTCTTT. Its translation: CASSQVYRGFSGTEAFF.

This clone has a handful of counts. This chain links TRBV27 with TRBJ2-7, with 9 bases identical to TRBD2. Trimming took 3 bases from V and 5 from J; bases not matched to a gene: 5. The germline V gene encodes CDR1 MNHEY and CDR2 SMNVEV (reference sequence). The CDR3 spans 14 residues. CDR3 DNA: TGTGCCAGCAGTTTGTCTAGCGGGATCGACGAGCAGTACTTC. Its protein is CASSLSSGIDEQYF.

The J gene is TRBJ1-1, the V gene TRBV29-1, with D perhaps matching TRBD1 (6 bases). This CDR3 is built from 12 residues. Germline-derived CDR1 and CDR2 are SQVTM and ANQGSEA. V lost 2 bases and J 7 bases, leaving 11 bases between the germline ends. The CDR3 here is CSVEPDRNEAFF. CDR3 bases: TGCAGCGTTGAACCAGACAGGAATGAAGCTTTCTTT.

The gene calls are TRBV6-5 and TRBJ1-2; 8 bases map to TRBD1. There are 15 residues in the CDR3. Trimming took 0 bases from V and 7 from J; bases not matched to a gene: 7. Germline CDR1 and CDR2: MNHEY and SVGAGI. CDR3 nucleotides: TGTGCCAGCAGTTACTCGACAGGGGCGCTGCGTGGCTACACCTTC. This translates into CASSYSTGALRGYTF.

This chain uses TRBV7-6 with TRBJ1-1; weak D call: TRBD1 (5 bases). This CDR3 spans 15 amino acids. From germline, CDR1 is SGHVS and CDR2 FNYEAQ. Deletions cut 6 bases from V and 0 bases from J, with 14 bases between. CDR3 amino acids: CASSGLGGMNTEAFF. In nucleotides, the CDR3 is TGTGCCAGCAGTGGTCTTGGGGGGATGAACACTGAAGCTTTCTTT.

The rearrangement joins TRBV28 to TRBJ1-2; 8 nucleotides match TRBD1. The CDR3 is made up of 15 amino acids. Trimming cost V 5 bases and J 1 base; bases outside gene matches: 6. Per the germline V gene, CDR1 is MDHEN and CDR2 is SYDVKM. The CDR3: CASSAWTGINYGYTF. The CDR3 region has the DNA TGTGCCAGCAGTGCTTGGACAGGGATTAACTATGGCTACACCTTC.

V is TRBV18 and J is TRBJ1-2, with 7 nucleotides matching TRBD1. This CDR3 comprises 15 residues. Germline CDR1 reads KGHSH; CDR2 reads LQKENI. The ends lost 5 bases at V and 2 bases at J; junction bases unmatched: 8. The CDR3 is CASSSWDRVNYGYTF. The DNA for the CDR3 is TGTGCCAGCTCATCCTGGGACAGAGTAAACTATGGCTACACCTTC.